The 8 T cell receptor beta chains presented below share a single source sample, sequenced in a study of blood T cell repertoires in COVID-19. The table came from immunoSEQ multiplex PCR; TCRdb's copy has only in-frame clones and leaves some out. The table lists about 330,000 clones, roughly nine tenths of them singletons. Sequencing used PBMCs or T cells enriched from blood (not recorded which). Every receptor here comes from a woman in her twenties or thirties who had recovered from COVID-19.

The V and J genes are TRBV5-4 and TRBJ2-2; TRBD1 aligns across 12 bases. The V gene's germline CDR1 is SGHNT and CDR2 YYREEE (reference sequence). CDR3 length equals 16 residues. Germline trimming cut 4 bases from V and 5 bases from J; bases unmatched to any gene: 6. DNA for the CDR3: TGTGCCAGCAGCCTCCTGGGACAGGGGGCGACCGGGGAGCTGTTTTTT. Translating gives CASSLLGQGATGELFF.

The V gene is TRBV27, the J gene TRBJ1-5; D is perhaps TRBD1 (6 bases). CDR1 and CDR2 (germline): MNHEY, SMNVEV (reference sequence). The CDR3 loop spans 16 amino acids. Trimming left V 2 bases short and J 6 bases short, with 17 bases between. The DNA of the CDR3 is TGTGCCAGCAGTTTAAGAGGGGGGGCCCTTAGTCAGCCCCAGCATTTT. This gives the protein CASSLRGGALSQPQHF.

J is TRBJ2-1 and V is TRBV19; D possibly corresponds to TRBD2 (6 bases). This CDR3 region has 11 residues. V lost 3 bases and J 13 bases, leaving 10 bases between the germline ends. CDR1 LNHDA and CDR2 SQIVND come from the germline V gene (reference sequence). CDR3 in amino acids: CASSIRDSQFF. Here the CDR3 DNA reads TGTGCCAGTAGTATCCGGGACTCCCAGTTCTTC. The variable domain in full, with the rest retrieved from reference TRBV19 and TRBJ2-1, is DGGITQSPKYLFRKEGQNVTLSCEQNLNHDAMYWYRQDPGQGLRLIYYSQIVNDFQKGDIAEGYSVSREKKESFPLTVTSAQKNPTAFYLCASSIRDSQFFGPGTRLTVL.

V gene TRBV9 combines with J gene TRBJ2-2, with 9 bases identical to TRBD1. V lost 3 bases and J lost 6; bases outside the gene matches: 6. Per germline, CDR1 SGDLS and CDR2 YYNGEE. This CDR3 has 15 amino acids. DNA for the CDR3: TGTGCCAGCAGCGCCCGGGACAGGGCCCCCGGGGAGCTGTTTTTT. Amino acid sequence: CASSARDRAPGELFF.

CDR3: CASSLAGQNTEAFF. CDR3 bases: TGTGCCAGCAGCCTTGCCGGTCAGAACACTGAAGCTTTCTTT. V gene TRBV11-3 combines with J gene TRBJ1-1; unclear D gene. V gave up 5 bases and J gave up 1 base, with 11 bases separating them. The V gene's germline CDR1 is SGHNT and CDR2 YENEEA. The CDR3 covers 14 residues.

As DNA, the CDR3 is TGTGCCAGCAGCTTAGGTCTTCAGGGGCCTCCCTACAATGAGCAGTTCTTC. Amino acid sequence: CASSLGLQGPPYNEQFF. This chain connects TRBV7-2 to TRBJ2-1; tentatively, D is TRBD1 (6 bases). This CDR3 contains 17 residues. Germline V CDR1 and CDR2: SGHTA, FQGNSA. Trimming took off 1 base at V and 2 bases at J, with 15 bases between the two ends. Together with reference TRBV7-2 and TRBJ2-1, the CDR3 gives the full variable domain: GAGVSQSPSNKVTEKGKDVELRCDPISGHTALYWYRQSLGQGLEFLIYFQGNSAPDKSGLPSDRFSAERTGGSVSTLTIQRTQQEDSAVYLCASSLGLQGPPYNEQFFGPGTRLTVL.

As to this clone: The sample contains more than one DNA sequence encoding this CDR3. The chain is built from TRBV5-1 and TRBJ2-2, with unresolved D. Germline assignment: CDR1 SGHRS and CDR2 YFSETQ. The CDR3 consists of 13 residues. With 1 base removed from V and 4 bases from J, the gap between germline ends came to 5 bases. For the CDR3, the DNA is TGCGCCAGCAGCTTGTCGGTCACCGGGGAGCTGTTTTTT. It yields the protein CASSLSVTGELFF. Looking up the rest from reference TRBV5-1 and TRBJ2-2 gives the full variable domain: KAGVTQTPRYLIKTRGQQVTLSCSPISGHRSVSWYQQTPGQGLQFLFEYFSETQRNKGNFPGRFSGRQFSNSRSEMNVSTLELGDSALYLCASSLSVTGELFFGEGSRLTVL.

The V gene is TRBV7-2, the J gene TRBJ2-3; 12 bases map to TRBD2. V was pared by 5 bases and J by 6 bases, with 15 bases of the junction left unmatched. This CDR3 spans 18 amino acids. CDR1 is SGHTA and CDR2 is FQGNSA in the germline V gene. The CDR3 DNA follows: TGTGCCAGCAGCCCGACCCTTGCTAGCGGGAGGGTTCCGGATACGCAGTATTTT. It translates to CASSPTLASGRVPDTQYF.